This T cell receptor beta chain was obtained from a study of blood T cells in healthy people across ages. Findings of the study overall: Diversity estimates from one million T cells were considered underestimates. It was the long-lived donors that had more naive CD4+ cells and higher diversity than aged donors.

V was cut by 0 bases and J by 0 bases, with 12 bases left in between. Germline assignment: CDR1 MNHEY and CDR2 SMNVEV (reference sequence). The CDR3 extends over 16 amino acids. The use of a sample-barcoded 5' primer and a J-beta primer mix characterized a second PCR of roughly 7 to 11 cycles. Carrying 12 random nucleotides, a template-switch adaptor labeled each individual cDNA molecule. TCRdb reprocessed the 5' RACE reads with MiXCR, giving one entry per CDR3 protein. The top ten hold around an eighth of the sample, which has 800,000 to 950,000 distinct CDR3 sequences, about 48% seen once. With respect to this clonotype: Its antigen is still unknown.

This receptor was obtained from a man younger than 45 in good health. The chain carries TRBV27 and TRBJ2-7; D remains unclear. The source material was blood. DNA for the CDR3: TGTGCCAGCAGTTTATCGTGGGCGGATAGCTCCTACGAGCAGTACTTC. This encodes CASSLSWADSSYEQYF.